Listed here are 18 T cell receptor beta chains from one sample, sequenced in a study of T cell repertoires in cytomegalovirus infection. TCRdb reprocessed the reads via MiXCR and lists one record per CDR3 protein. Among more than 250,000 distinct CDR3 sequences listed, roughly 13% were seen once. The source material was PBMCs. Receptor source: a human donor in good health (CMV status not recorded). Some clones in this sample may be carry-over from other donors' samples.

This chain uses TRBV5-8 with TRBJ2-5, with no clear D. CDR3 size: 15 residues. V dropped 0 bases and J dropped 0 bases, with 9 bases sitting between them. Germline V gene lookup returns CDR1 SGHTS and CDR2 YDEGEE. CDR3 residues: CASSLEGRYQETQYF. As DNA, the CDR3 is TGTGCCAGCAGCTTGGAAGGACGGTACCAAGAGACCCAGTACTTC.

This clonotype was seen a few times. At one of its ends the junction is not consistent with the germline gene, which may arise from a read error. J is TRBJ1-5 and V is TRBV27, with D perhaps TRBD1 (5 bases). Germline CDR1 MNHEY, CDR2 SMNVEV (reference sequence). There are 15 residues in the CDR3. The CDR3 loop is CASRRRDGPDQAQHF. The CDR3, as DNA: TGTGCCAGCAGGCGCCGGGACGGACCCGATCAGGCCCAGCATTTT.

The V and J genes are TRBV4-2 and TRBJ2-5, with a tentative D call TRBD1 (6 bases). There are 17 residues in the CDR3. V was shortened by 1 base and J by 2 bases, with 17 bases between the two germline ends. Germline loops: CDR1 LGHNA, CDR2 YNFKEQ. CDR3 coding DNA: TGTGCCAGCAGCCAAGGATCCGGAGGTAGGGGGCAAGAGACCCAGTACTTC. The encoded protein is CASSQGSGGRGQETQYF.

This clonotype appeared many times. This sequence joins TRBV7-8 and TRBJ2-2, with no clear D. Trimming shortened V by 1 base and J by 3 bases, and 6 bases separated the two germline ends. This CDR3 region has 14 residues. CDR1 is SGHVS and CDR2 is FQNEAQ in the germline V gene. The CDR3 coding sequence is TGTGCCAGCAGCTTAGGGGGATACACCGGGGAGCTGTTTTTT. Translating it yields CASSLGGYTGELFF.

The sample holds many counts of this clonotype. V usage is TRBV7-2 and J usage is TRBJ2-5; TRBD2 agrees at 16 bases. V shed 1 base, J shed 2 bases, and the junction held 1 base outside the gene matches. The CDR3 is 17 residues long. Germline CDR1 SGHTA, CDR2 FQGNSA. The CDR3 protein is CASSLEGLAGGQETQYF. The CDR3 DNA reads as TGTGCCAGCAGCTTAGAGGGACTAGCGGGGGGGCAAGAGACCCAGTACTTC.

This clonotype was seen repeatedly, ten times or more. The chain has TRBV7-3 and TRBJ2-1; D gene ambiguous. Trimming took 1 base from V and 3 from J, leaving 7 bases between them. The CDR3 loop spans 14 amino acids. Germline-derived CDR1 and CDR2 are SGHTA and FQGTGA. The CDR3 sequence is CASSLMPSYNEQFF. CDR3 nucleotides: TGTGCCAGCAGCTTAATGCCCAGCTACAATGAGCAGTTCTTC.

The J gene is TRBJ1-6, the V gene TRBV28; D unresolved. V was clipped by 8 bases and J by 8 bases, with 13 bases between them. CDR3 length equals 13 residues. CDR1 and CDR2 from the germline V gene are MDHEN and SYDVKM. The CDR3 DNA sequence: TGTGCCAGCCAAGACCCGTCGGATTCACCCCTCCACTTT. Translation: CASQDPSDSPLHF.

The table lists this clonotype with a few counts. V and J are TRBV10-3 and TRBJ2-1, with a weak D call TRBD1 (6 bases). This CDR3 is built from 14 residues. Looked up from germline, CDR1 is ENHRY and CDR2 is SYGVKD. The germline V and J ends were trimmed by 2 bases and 1 base, with 6 bases remaining between them. The chain's CDR3 is CAISEDRSYNEQFF. CDR3 nucleotides: TGTGCCATCAGTGAGGACAGGTCCTACAATGAGCAGTTCTTC.

With respect to this clonotype: A much more abundant neighbour one base away suggests this may be a read error. The J gene is TRBJ1-3, the V gene TRBV12-3 or TRBV12-4; D is unresolved. This CDR3 is 14 amino acids long. As DNA, the CDR3 is TGTGCCAGCATTCCAAGGCAGACTGGAAACACCTTATATTTT. Protein: CASIPRQTGNTLYF.

This clonotype was seen repeatedly, ten times or more. The gene calls are TRBV7-6 and TRBJ2-2; possible D gene TRBD2, 7 bases. Germline V gives CDR1 SGHVS, CDR2 FNYEAQ. This CDR3 comprises 15 residues. The V and J ends lost 4 bases and 4 bases respectively, with 13 bases between them. In DNA, the CDR3 is TGTGCCAGCAGCTCCAGGGGAGGGGGCACCGGGGAGCTGTTTTTT. Its translation: CASSSRGGGTGELFF.

Ten or more counts support this clonotype. This chain links TRBV7-2 with TRBJ2-3; the match to TRBD2 covers 8 bases. With V trimmed by 0 bases and J by 5 bases, 7 bases remained unmatched. The CDR3 is 16 residues long. Germline V gene data show CDR1 as SGHTA and CDR2 as FQGNSA. The CDR3 protein is CASSLAFRGGGDTQYF. The CDR3 DNA reads as TGTGCCAGCAGCTTAGCCTTCCGGGGGGGCGGAGATACGCAGTATTTT.

The chain uses TRBV20-1 and TRBJ2-7; no clear D gene. Germline CDR1 DFQATT, CDR2 SNEGSKA (reference sequence). V was trimmed by 3 bases and J by 0 bases, leaving 12 bases between them. The CDR3 has 14 amino acids. The CDR3 DNA is TGCAGTGCTAGCGGCTCTAGAAGCTCCTACGAGCAGTACTTC. Amino acids: CSASGSRSSYEQYF.

The sample holds a few counts of this clonotype. The rearrangement joins TRBV29-1 to TRBJ2-5; D not resolved. The CDR3 length is 14 residues. In germline, CDR1 is SQVTM, CDR2 ANQGSEA. In DNA, the CDR3 is TGCTCTATCACGGACGCTTGGGCCAGGGAGACCCAGTACTTC. Its translation: CSITDAWARETQYF.

This clonotype was seen many times. The J gene is TRBJ1-1, the V gene TRBV7-3; D remains ambiguous. Trimming removed 5 bases at V and 8 bases at J, with 15 bases between. Germline V gives CDR1 SGHTA, CDR2 FQGTGA. The CDR3 spans 13 residues. In DNA, the CDR3 is TGTGCCAGCAGCATAAGACGGAGCTCCGAAGCTTTCTTT. This encodes CASSIRRSSEAFF.

This clonotype was seen many times. The chain carries TRBV7-8 and TRBJ2-3; D call uncertain. In germline, CDR1 is SGHVS, CDR2 FQNEAQ. Trimming removed 7 bases at V and 4 bases at J, with 18 bases between. The CDR3 is 15 amino acids. The CDR3 spells CASKLNVGSADTQYF. CDR3 in DNA: TGTGCCAGCAAGCTTAACGTGGGATCCGCAGATACGCAGTATTTT.

The gene calls are TRBV20-1 and TRBJ2-3, with 9 bases fitting TRBD2. V was pared by 3 bases and J by 6 bases, with 10 bases of the junction left unmatched. The CDR3 has 15 amino acids. Germline values: CDR1 DFQATT, CDR2 SNEGSKA (reference sequence). Written as DNA, the CDR3 is TGCAGTGCTAGTGTAGCGGGGGACCTAGGGGATACGCAGTATTTT. Translated, it gives CSASVAGDLGDTQYF.

This clonotype was detected ten times or more. V gene TRBV7-2 combines with J gene TRBJ1-2; D perhaps matches TRBD1 (6 bases). The CDR3 consists of 15 residues. Germline V gene data show CDR1 as SGHTA and CDR2 as FQGNSA. Between the trimmed V and J ends, which lost 1 base and 4 bases, there was a span of 13 bases. DNA for the CDR3: TGTGCCAGCAGCTTAGTGTCCAGGGACATCTATGGCTACACCTTC. Encoded protein: CASSLVSRDIYGYTF.

This clonotype was seen many times. This rearrangement joins TRBV7-2 to TRBJ2-1, with 9 positions matching TRBD2. Germline V gene sequence: CDR1 SGHTA, CDR2 FQGNSA. Trimming cost V 5 bases and J 5 bases; bases outside gene matches: 10. The CDR3 consists of 16 residues. CDR3 sequence (DNA): TGTGCCAGCAGCAAACGCGGGGGGGCCAATAACAATGAGCAGTTCTTC. It is translated as CASSKRGGANNNEQFF. The entire variable domain, with the rest obtained from reference TRBV7-2 and TRBJ2-1, is as follows: GAGVSQSPSNKVTEKGKDVELRCDPISGHTALYWYRQSLGQGLEFLIYFQGNSAPDKSGLPSDRFSAERTGGSVSTLTIQRTQQEDSAVYLCASSKRGGANNNEQFFGPGTRLTVL.